The clone carrying this T cell receptor beta chain appeared a single time. Its specificity is unknown. This sample was taken from a study of OX40 agonist ivuxolimab in advanced cancers. Using immunoSEQ multiplex PCR, the repertoire was profiled, and TCRdb retains in-frame clones only, with some absent. The sample records fewer than 80,000 clones, 70% to 90% being singletons. Trimming at V came to 5 bases and at J to 4 bases, leaving 2 bases not matched to a gene. The germline V gene has CDR1 SQVTM and CDR2 ANQGSEA. CDR3 length: 13 amino acids. Exclusion applied to patients with autoimmune disease history or systemic immunosuppression. Study results and caveats: Among the lowest levels of clonal expansion were found in partial responders at 0.1-3.0 mg/kg. Nonresponders, in some cases, also had low normalized T-cell clonal expansion.

The sample here was CD4+ or CD8+ T cells sorted from blood, taken in a trial of the OX40 agonist ivuxolimab. This receptor was identified in an adult with an advanced solid tumor such as melanoma, head and neck, liver or kidney cancer. The chain employs TRBV29-1 and TRBJ1-4; TRBD1 agrees at 9 bases. The chain's CDR3 is CSVWTGDNEKLFF. The CDR3 DNA follows: TGCAGCGTTTGGACAGGGGATAATGAAAAACTGTTTTTT.